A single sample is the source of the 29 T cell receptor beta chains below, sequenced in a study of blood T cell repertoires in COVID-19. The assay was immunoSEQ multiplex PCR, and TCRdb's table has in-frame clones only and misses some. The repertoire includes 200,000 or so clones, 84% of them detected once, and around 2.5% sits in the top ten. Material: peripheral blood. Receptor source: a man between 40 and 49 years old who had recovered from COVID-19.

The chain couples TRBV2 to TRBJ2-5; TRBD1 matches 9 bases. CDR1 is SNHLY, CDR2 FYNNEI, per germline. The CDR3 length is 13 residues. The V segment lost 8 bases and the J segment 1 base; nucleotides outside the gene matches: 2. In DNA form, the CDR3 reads TGTGCCAGCGGGGGACAGGGCCAAGAGACCCAGTACTTC. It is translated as CASGGQGQETQYF.

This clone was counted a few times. CDR3 in DNA: TGTGCCAGCAGTTACTCGATGCACTACGGGACTGGAGCAGATACGCAGTATTTT. Amino acid sequence: CASSYSMHYGTGADTQYF. The chain joins TRBV6-2 or TRBV6-3 to TRBJ2-3; D perhaps matches TRBD2 (6 bases). Looked up from germline, CDR1 is MNHEY and CDR2 is SVGEGT. Trimming took 0 bases from V and 4 from J, leaving 20 bases between them. The CDR3 runs to 18 residues.

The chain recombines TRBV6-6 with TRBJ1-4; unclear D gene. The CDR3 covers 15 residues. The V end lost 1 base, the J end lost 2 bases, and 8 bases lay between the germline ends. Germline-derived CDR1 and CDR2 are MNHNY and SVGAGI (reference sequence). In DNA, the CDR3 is TGTGCCAGCAGTTACTTCGGAGATACTAATGAAAAACTGTTTTTT. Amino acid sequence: CASSYFGDTNEKLFF.

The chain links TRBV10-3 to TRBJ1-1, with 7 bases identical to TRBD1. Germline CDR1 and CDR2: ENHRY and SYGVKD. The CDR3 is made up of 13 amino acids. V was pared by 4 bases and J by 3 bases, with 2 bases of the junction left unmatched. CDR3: CAISGQGDTEAFF. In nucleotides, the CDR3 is TGTGCCATCAGTGGACAGGGAGACACTGAAGCTTTCTTT.

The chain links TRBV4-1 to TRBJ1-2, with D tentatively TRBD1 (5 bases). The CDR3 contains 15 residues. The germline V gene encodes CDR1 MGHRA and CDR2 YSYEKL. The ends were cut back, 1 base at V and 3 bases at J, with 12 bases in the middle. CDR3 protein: CASSQGPTGDYGYTF. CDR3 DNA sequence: TGCGCCAGCAGCCAAGGGCCAACGGGGGACTATGGCTACACCTTC.

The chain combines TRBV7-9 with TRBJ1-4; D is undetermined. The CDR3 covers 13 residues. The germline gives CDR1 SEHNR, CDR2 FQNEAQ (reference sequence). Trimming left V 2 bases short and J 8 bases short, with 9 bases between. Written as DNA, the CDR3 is TGTGCCAGCAGCTTAATGGGCCCGGAAAAACTGTTTTTT. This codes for CASSLMGPEKLFF.

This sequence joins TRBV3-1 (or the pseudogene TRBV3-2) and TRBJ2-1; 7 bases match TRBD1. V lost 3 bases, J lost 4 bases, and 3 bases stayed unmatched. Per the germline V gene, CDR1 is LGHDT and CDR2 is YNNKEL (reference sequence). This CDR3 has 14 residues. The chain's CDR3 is CASSQDRYYNEQFF. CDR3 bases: TGTGCCAGCAGCCAGGACAGGTATTACAATGAGCAGTTCTTC.

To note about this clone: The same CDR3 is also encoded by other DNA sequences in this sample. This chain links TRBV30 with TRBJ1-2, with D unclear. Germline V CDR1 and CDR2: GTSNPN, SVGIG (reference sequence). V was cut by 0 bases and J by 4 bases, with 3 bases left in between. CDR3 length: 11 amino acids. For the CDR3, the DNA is TGTGCCTGGAGTGTCCGCTATGGCTACACCTTC. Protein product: CAWSVRYGYTF. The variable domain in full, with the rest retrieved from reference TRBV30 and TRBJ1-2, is SQTIHQWPATLVQPVGSPLSLECTVEGTSNPNLYWYRQAAGRGLQLLFYSVGIGQISSEVPQNLSASRPQDRQFILSSKKLLLSDSGFYLCAWSVRYGYTFGSGTRLTVV.

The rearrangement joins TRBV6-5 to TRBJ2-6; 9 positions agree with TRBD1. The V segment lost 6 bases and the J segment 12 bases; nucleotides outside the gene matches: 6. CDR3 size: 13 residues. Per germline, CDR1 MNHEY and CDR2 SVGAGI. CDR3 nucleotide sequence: TGTGCCAGCAGGGACAGGGGAATTGTCGTCCTGACTTTC. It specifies CASRDRGIVVLTF.

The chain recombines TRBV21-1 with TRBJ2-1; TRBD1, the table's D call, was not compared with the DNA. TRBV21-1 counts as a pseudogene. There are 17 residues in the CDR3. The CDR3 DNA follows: TGTGCCAGCAGCAAAGCTCGGGGACAGGGGGTGAAGGATGAGCAGTTCTTC. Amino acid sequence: CASSKARGQGVKDEQFF.

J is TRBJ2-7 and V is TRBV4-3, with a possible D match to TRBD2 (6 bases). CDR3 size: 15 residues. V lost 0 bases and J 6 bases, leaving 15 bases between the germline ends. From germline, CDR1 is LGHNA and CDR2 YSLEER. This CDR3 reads CASSQDRLEGREQYF. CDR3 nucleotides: TGCGCCAGCAGCCAAGATCGACTAGAAGGTCGCGAGCAGTACTTC.

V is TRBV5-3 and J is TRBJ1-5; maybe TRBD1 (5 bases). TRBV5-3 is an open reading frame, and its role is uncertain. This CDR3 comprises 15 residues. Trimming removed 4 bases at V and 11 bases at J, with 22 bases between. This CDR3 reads CARSKTDIVLWSQHF. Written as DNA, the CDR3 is TGTGCCAGAAGCAAAACGGACATCGTACTGTGGTCCCAGCATTTT.

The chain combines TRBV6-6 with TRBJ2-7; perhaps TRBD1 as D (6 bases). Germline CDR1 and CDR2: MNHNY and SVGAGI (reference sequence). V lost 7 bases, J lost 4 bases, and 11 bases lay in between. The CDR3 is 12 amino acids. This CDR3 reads CASTEDRYEQYF. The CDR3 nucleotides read TGTGCCAGCACGGAAGACAGGTACGAGCAGTACTTC.

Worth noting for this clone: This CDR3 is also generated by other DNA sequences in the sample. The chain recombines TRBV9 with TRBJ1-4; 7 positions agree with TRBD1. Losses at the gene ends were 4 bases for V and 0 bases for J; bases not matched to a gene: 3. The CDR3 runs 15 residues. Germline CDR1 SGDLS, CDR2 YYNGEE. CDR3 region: CASSPQGATNEKLFF. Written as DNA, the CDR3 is TGTGCCAGCAGCCCCCAGGGGGCAACTAATGAAAAACTGTTTTTT.

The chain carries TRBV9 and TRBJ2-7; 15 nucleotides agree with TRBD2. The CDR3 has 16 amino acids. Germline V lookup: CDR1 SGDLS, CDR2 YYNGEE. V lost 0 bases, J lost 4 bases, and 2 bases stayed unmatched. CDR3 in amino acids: CASSVGGLAGGYEQYF. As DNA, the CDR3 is TGTGCCAGCAGCGTAGGAGGACTAGCGGGAGGGTACGAGCAGTACTTC.

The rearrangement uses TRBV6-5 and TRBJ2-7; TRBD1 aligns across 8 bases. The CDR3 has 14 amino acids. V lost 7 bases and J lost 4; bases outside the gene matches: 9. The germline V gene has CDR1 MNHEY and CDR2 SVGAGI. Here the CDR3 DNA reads TGTGCCAGCAAAGGACAGGGCCTTGGGTACGAGCAGTACTTC. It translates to CASKGQGLGYEQYF.

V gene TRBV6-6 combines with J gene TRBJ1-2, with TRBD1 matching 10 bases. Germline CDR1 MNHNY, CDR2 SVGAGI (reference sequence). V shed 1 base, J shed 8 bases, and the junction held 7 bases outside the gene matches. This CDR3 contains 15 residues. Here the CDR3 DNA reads TGTGCCAGCAGTTACTTTGGGACAGGGGAACGAGGCTACACCTTC. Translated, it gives CASSYFGTGERGYTF.

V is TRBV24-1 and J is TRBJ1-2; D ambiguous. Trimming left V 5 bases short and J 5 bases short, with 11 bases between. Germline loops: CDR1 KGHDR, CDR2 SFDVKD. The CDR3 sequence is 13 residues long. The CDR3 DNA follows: TGTGCCACCAGTGGAGGGCTAGGTTATGGCTACACCTTC. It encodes CATSGGLGYGYTF.

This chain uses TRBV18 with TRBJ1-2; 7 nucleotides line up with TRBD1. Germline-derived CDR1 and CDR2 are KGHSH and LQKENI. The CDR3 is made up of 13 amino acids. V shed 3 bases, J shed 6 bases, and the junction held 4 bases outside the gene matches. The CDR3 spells CASSPRTGDGYTF. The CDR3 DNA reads TGTGCCAGCTCACCGAGAACAGGGGATGGCTACACCTTC.

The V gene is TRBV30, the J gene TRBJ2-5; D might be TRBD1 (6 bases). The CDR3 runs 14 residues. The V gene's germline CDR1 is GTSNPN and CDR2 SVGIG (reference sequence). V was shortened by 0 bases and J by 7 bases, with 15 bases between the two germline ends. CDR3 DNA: TGTGCCTGGAGTGTAGGGGGACCAGTCGCGACCCAGTACTTC. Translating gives CAWSVGGPVATQYF.

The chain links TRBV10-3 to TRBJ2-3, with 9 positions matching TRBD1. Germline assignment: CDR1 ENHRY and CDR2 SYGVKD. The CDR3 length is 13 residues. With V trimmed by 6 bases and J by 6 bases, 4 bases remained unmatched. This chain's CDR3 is CAIRGQGGDTQYF. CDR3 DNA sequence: TGTGCCATCAGGGGACAGGGTGGGGATACGCAGTATTTT.

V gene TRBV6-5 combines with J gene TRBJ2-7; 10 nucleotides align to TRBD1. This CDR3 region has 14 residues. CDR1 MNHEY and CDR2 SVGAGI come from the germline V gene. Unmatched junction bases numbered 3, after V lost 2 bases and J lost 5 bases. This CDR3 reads CASSYRGTGDEQYF. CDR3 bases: TGTGCCAGCAGTTACCGAGGGACAGGGGACGAGCAGTACTTC.

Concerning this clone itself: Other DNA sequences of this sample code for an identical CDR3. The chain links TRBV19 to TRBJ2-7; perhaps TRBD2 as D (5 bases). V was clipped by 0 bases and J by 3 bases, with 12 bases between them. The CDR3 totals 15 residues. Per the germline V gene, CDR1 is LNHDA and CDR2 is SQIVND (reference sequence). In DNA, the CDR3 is TGTGCCAGTAGTATAGACCCCCGGGGAAACTACGAGCAGTACTTC. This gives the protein CASSIDPRGNYEQYF.

The chain's CDR3 is CASSVLAGDLTEQFF. The CDR3 coding sequence is TGTGCCAGCAGCGTCCTAGCGGGAGATTTAACTGAGCAGTTCTTC. The J gene is TRBJ2-1, the V gene TRBV9, with 10 nucleotides matching TRBD2. Trimming removed 2 bases from V and 9 bases from J; junction bases left unmatched: 8. This CDR3 region has 15 residues. Per the germline V gene, CDR1 is SGDLS and CDR2 is YYNGEE.

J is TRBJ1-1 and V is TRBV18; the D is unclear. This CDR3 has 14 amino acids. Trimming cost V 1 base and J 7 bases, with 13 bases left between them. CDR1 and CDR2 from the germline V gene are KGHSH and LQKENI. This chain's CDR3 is CASSPQPDSSEAFF. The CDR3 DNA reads TGTGCCAGCTCACCACAACCGGACTCAAGTGAAGCTTTCTTT.

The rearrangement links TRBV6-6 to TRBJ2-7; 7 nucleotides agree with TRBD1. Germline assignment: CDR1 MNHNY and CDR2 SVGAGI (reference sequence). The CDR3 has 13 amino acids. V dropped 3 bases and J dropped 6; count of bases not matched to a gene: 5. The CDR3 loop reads CASSYSNRGEQYF. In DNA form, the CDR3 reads TGTGCCAGCAGTTATTCGAACAGGGGCGAGCAGTACTTC.

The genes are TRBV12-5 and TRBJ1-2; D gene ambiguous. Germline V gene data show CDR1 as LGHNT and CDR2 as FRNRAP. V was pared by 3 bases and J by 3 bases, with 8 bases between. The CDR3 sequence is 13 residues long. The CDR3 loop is CASGLGRYYGYTF. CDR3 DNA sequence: TGTGCTAGTGGTTTAGGGAGATACTATGGCTACACCTTC.

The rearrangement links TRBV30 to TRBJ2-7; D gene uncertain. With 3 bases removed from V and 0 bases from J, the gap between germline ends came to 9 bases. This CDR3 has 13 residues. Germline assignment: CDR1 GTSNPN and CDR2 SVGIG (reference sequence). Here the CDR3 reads CAWSPGFSYEQYF. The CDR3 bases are TGTGCCTGGAGCCCCGGGTTCTCCTACGAGCAGTACTTC. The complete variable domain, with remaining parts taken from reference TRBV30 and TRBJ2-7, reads SQTIHQWPATLVQPVGSPLSLECTVEGTSNPNLYWYRQAAGRGLQLLFYSVGIGQISSEVPQNLSASRPQDRQFILSSKKLLLSDSGFYLCAWSPGFSYEQYFGPGTRLTVT.

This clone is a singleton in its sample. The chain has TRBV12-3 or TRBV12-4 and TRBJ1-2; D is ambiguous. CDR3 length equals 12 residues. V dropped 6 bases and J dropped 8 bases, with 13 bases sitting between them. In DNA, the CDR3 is TGTGCCAGCAGGCGGCGAGTGTACGGCTACACCTTC. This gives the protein CASRRRVYGYTF.